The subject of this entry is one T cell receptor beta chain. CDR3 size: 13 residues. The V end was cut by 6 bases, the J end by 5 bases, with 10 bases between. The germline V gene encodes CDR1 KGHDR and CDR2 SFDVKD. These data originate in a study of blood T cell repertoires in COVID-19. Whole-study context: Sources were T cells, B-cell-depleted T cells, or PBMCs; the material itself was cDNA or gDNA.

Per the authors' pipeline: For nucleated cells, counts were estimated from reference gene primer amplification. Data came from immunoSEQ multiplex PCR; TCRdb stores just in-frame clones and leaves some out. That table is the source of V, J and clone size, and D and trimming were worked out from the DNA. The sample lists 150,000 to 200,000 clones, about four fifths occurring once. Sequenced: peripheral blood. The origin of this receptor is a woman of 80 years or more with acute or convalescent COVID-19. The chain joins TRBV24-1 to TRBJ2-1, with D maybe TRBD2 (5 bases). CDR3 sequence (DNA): TGTGCCACCAGTATTTCCGGGGACAATGAGCAGTTCTTC. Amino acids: CATSISGDNEQFF.